The rows below give T cell receptor beta chains drawn from one sample of a study of blood T cell repertoires in COVID-19. Using immunoSEQ multiplex PCR, the repertoire was profiled, and TCRdb retains in-frame clones only, with some absent. The table includes roughly 140,000 clones, more than 85% detected once. Sample: peripheral blood. The receptors here all came from a woman aged 70-85 years with acute or convalescent COVID-19. The CDR3 runs from the conserved cysteine through the conserved F or W.

>TRBV27|TRBJ1-3
CASSLRGQGNTIYF
>TRBV19|TRBJ1-2
CASSIGGTAFSGYTF
>TRBV6-5|TRBJ2-5
CASSYSTSGGQETQYF
>TRBV28|TRBJ2-5
CASSPIGGGQRETQYF
>TRBV29-1|TRBJ2-1
CSGQGRSSYNEQFF
>TRBV19|TRBJ1-5
CASSNTGTGNQPQHF
>TRBV19|TRBJ2-2
CASSMASGGTELFF
>TRBV27|TRBJ2-7
CASSPWGGQGSYEQYF
>TRBV3-1/TRBV3-2|TRBJ1-5
CASSQQGAGSNQPQHF
>TRBV2|TRBJ1-4
CAIGDSVNEKLFF
>TRBV30|TRBJ1-6
CAWGDSSPLHF
>TRBV7-2|TRBJ1-1
CASSLAEGTEAFF
>TRBV19|TRBJ2-3
CASSIPGGPGGDTQYF
>TRBV6-2/TRBV6-3|TRBJ1-2
CASSRTEHGYTF
>TRBV5-6|TRBJ2-5
CASSRRLVPPRGETQYF
>TRBV12-3/TRBV12-4|TRBJ1-1
CASSLGQGETFF
>TRBV6-5|TRBJ1-4
CASSYSRRGNEKLFF
>TRBV29-1|TRBJ1-2
CSVEAAGRRYGYTF
>TRBV6-2/TRBV6-3|TRBJ2-3
CASSRLADTQYF